A single T cell receptor (beta chain) is shown here with its context. The data derive from a study of blood T cell repertoires in COVID-19. Whole-study context: Nucleic acid was either cDNA or gDNA, and it came from T cells, B-cell-depleted T cells, or PBMCs.

This CDR3 region has 16 residues. Per germline, CDR1 SGHNT and CDR2 YYREEE (reference sequence). Unmatched junction bases numbered 4, after V lost 3 bases and J lost 7 bases. Some clones are missing from TCRdb's copy, which holds only in-frame ones; the method was immunoSEQ multiplex PCR. The sample yields fewer than 400,000 clones, around 90% seen once. Sequencing was carried out using PBMCs or T cells enriched from blood (not recorded which). This receptor was taken from a woman in her late teens or twenties who had recovered from COVID-19. V is TRBV5-4 and J is TRBJ2-1; TRBD2 matches 16 bases. The CDR3 loop is CASSSGTSGRVNEQFF. The CDR3 nucleotides are TGTGCCAGCAGCTCCGGGACTAGCGGGAGGGTGAATGAGCAGTTCTTC.